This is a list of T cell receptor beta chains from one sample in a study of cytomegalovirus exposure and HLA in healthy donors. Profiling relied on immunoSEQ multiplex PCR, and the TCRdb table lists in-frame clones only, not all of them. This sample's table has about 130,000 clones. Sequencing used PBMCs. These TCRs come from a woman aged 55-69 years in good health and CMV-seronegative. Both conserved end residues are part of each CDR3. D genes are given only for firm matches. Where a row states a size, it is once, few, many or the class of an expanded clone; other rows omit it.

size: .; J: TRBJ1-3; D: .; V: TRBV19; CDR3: CASSSISGNTIYF; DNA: TGTGCCAGTAGTTCAATCTCTGGAAACACCATATATTTT
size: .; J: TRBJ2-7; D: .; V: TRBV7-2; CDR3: CASSQLPAASYEQYF; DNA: TGTGCCAGCAGCCAATTACCAGCGGCCTCCTACGAGCAGTACTTC
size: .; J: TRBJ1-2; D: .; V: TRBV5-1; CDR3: CASSGTAGLANYGYTF; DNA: TGCGCCAGCAGCGGAACTGCAGGGTTGGCCAACTATGGCTACACCTTC
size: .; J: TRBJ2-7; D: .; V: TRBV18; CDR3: CASSPPSPRYEQYF; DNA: TGTGCCAGCTCACCACCCTCCCCCAGGTACGAGCAGTACTTC
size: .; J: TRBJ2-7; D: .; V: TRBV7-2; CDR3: CASSRGSSYEQYF; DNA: TGTGCCAGCAGCAGGGGGAGCTCCTACGAGCAGTACTTC
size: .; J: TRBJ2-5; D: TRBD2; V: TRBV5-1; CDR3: CASSLAGGASRGTQYF; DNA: TGCGCCAGCAGCTTGGCGGGGGGGGCCTCTCGGGGGACCCAGTACTTC
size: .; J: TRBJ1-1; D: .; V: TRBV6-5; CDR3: CASSPSLFMNTEAFF; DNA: TGTGCCAGCAGCCCCTCCCTTTTTATGAACACTGAAGCTTTCTTT
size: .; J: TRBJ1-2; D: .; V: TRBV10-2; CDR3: CASSQGNYGYTF; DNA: TGCGCCAGCAGTCAGGGGAACTATGGCTACACCTTC
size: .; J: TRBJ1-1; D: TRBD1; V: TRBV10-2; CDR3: CASSGQGVQNTEAFF; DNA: TGCGCCAGCAGTGGGCAGGGGGTTCAGAACACTGAAGCTTTCTTT
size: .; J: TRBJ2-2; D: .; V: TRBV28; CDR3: CASSPLKMDWTKGANTGELFF; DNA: TGTGCCAGCAGTCCTTTAAAGATGGACTGGACCAAAGGCGCGAACACCGGGGAGCTGTTTTTT
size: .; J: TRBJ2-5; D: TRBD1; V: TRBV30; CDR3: CAWSLNRGNQETQYF; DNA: TGTGCCTGGAGTCTGAACAGGGGCAACCAAGAGACCCAGTACTTC
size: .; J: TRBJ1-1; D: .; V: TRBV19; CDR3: CASSVGHQNTEAFF; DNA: TGTGCCAGTAGTGTTGGACACCAGAACACTGAAGCTTTCTTT
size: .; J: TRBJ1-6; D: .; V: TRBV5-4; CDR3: CASSLLGVNSPLHF; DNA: TGTGCCAGCAGCTTGCTGGGAGTCAATTCACCCCTCCACTTT
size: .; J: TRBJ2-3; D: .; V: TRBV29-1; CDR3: CSVQTGPSTDTQYF; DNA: TGCAGCGTACAAACAGGACCTAGCACAGATACGCAGTATTTT
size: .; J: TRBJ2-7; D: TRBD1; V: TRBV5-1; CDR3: CASSSDRGRNYEQYF; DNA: TGCGCCAGCAGCTCAGACAGGGGGCGAAACTACGAGCAGTACTTC
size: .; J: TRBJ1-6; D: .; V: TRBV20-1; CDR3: CSASGGSPLHF; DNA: TGCAGTGCTAGCGGGGGGTCACCCCTCCACTTT
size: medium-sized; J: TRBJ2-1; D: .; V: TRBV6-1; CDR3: CASSEVQGSYNEQFF; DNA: TGTGCCAGCAGTGAAGTACAGGGATCCTACAATGAGCAGTTCTTC
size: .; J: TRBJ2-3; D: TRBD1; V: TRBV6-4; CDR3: CASSDSSAGGLTDTQYF; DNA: TGTGCCAGCAGTGACTCTTCGGCAGGGGGCCTTACAGATACGCAGTATTTT
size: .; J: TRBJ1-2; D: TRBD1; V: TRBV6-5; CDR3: CASSYRGQVYGYTF; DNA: TGTGCCAGCAGTTACAGGGGGCAGGTCTATGGCTACACCTTC
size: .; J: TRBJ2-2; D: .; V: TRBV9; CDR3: CASMGPDTNTGELFF; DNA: TGTGCCAGCATGGGCCCGGACACGAACACCGGGGAGCTGTTTTTT
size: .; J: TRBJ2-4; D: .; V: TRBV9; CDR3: CASSVVQGQAKNIQYF; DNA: TGTGCCAGCAGCGTAGTACAGGGCCAGGCCAAAAACATTCAGTACTTC
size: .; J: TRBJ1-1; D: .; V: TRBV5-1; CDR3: CASSLAQGSTEAFF; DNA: TGCGCCAGCAGCTTGGCACAGGGTAGCACTGAAGCTTTCTTT
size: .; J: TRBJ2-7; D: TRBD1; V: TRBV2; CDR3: CASSPGTGRYEQYF; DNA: TGTGCCAGCAGTCCCGGGACAGGGAGATACGAGCAGTACTTC
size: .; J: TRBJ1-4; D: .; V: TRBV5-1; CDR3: CASSEQGNQPEKLFF; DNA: TGCGCCAGCAGCGAACAGGGTAACCAACCTGAAAAACTGTTTTTT